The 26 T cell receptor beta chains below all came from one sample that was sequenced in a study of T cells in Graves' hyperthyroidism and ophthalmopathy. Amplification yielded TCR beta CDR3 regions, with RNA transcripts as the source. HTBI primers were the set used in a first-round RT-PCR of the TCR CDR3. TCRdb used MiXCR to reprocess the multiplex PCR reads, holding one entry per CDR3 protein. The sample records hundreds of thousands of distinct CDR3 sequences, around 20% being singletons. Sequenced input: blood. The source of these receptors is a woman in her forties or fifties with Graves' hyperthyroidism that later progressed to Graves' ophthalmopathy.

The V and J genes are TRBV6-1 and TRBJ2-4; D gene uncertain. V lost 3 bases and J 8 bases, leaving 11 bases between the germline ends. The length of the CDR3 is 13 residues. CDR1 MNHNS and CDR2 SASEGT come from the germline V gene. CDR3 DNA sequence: TGTGCCAGCAGTGATACAGTTCATGACATTCAGTACTTC. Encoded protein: CASSDTVHDIQYF.

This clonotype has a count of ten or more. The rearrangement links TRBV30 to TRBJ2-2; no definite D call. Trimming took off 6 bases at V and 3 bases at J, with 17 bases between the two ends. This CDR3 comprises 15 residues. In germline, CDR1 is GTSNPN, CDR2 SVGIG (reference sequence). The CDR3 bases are TGTGCCTGCCAAAACTCCGAAGGGTACACCGGGGAGCTGTTTTTT. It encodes CACQNSEGYTGELFF.

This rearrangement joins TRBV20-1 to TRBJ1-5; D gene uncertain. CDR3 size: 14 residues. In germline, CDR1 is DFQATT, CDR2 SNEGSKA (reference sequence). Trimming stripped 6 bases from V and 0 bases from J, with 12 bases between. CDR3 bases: TGCAGTGCCAGCTGGGGATATAGCAATCAGCCCCAGCATTTT. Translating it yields CSASWGYSNQPQHF.

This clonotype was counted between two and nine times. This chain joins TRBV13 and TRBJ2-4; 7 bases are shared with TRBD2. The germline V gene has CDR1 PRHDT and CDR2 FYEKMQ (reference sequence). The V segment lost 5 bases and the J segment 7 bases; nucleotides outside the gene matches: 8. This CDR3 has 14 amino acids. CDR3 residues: CASSRSGAGNIQYF. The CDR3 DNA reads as TGTGCCAGCAGCCGGAGCGGGGCGGGGAACATTCAGTACTTC.

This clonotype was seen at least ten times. CDR3 protein: CSARDLLAGVGETQYF. The CDR3 nucleotides read TGCAGTGCTAGAGATCTCCTCGCGGGGGTGGGAGAGACCCAGTACTTC. The chain uses TRBV20-1 and TRBJ2-5; TRBD2 matches 7 bases. This CDR3 is built from 16 residues. The germline gives CDR1 DFQATT, CDR2 SNEGSKA (reference sequence). Trimming at V came to 0 bases and at J to 4 bases, leaving 11 bases not matched to a gene.

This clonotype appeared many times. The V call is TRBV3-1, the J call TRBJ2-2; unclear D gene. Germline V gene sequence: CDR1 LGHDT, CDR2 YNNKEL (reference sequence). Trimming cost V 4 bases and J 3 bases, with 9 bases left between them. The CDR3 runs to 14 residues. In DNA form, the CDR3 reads TGTGCCAGCAGCCGCCCCCGGGACACCGGGGAGCTGTTTTTT. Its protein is CASSRPRDTGELFF. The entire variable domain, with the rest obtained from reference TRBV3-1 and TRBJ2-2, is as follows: DTAVSQTPKYLVTQMGNDKSIKCEQNLGHDTMYWYKQDSKKFLKIMFSYNNKELIINETVPNRFSPKSPDKAHLNLHINSLELGDSAVYFCASSRPRDTGELFFGEGSRLTVL.

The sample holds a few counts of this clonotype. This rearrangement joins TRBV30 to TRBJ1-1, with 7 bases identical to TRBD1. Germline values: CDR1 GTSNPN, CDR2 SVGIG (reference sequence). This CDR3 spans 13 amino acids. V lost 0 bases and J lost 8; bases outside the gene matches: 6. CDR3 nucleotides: TGTGCCTGGAGTGTACTAGGGACAGAAGAAGCTTTCTTT. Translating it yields CAWSVLGTEEAFF.

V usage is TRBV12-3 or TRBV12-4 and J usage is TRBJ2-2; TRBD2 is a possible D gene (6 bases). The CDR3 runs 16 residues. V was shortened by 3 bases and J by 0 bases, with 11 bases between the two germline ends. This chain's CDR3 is CASSFGRGTNTGELFF. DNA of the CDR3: TGTGCCAGCAGTTTCGGACGGGGGACGAACACCGGGGAGCTGTTTTTT.

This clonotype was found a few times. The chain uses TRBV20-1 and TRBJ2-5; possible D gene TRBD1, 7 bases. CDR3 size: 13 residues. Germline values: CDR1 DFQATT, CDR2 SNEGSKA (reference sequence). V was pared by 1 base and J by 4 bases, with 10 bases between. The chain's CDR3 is CSARGQGGETQYF. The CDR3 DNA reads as TGCAGTGCTAGAGGTCAGGGGGGAGAGACCCAGTACTTC.

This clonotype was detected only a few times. The DNA for the CDR3 is TGTGCCAGCAGCTTCGGTCTGAGTTTCTACGAGCAGTACTTC. Its translation is CASSFGLSFYEQYF. V is TRBV7-8 and J is TRBJ2-7; no reliable D call. Germline lookup yields CDR1 SGHVS and CDR2 FQNEAQ. Trimming took off 3 bases at V and 3 bases at J, with 12 bases between the two ends. The CDR3 extends over 14 amino acids.

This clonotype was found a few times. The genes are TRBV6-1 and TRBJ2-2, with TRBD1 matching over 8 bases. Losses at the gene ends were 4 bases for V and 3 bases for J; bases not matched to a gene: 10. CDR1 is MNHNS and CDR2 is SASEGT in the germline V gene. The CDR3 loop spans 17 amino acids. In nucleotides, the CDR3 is TGTGCCAGCAGTGCCTCCCCGGACAGGGCTTACACCGGGGAGCTGTTTTTT. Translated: CASSASPDRAYTGELFF.

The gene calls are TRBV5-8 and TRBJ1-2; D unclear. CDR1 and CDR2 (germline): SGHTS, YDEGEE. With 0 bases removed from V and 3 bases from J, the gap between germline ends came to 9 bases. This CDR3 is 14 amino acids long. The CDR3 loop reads CASSLVQLYYGYTF. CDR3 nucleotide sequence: TGTGCCAGCAGCTTGGTACAGCTCTACTATGGCTACACCTTC.

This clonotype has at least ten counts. This CDR3 is CASSLFGGNSYEQYF. As DNA, the CDR3 is TGTGCCAGCAGTTTATTCGGAGGGAACTCCTACGAGCAGTACTTC. The rearrangement uses TRBV12-3 or TRBV12-4 and TRBJ2-7, with TRBD2 as a possible D gene (6 bases). The CDR3 length is 15 residues. V gave up 2 bases and J gave up 0 bases, with 11 bases separating them.

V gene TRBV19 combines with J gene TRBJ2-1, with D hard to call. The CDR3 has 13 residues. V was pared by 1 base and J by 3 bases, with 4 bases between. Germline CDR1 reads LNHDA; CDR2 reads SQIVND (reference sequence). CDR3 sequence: CASSIAGYNEQFF. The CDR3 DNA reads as TGTGCCAGTAGTATAGCCGGCTACAATGAGCAGTTCTTC.

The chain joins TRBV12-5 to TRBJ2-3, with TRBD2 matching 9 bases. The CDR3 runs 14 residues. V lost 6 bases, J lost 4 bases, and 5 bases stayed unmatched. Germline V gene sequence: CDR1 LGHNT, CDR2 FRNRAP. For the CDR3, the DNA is TGTGCTAGTGGACCGGGACTAGCAGCAGATACGCAGTATTTT. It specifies CASGPGLAADTQYF.

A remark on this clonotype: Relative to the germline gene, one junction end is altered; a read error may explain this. CDR3 sequence (DNA): TGTGCTAGCAGCTTAAGTCTAGCGGGGGCCTCGGGTGAGCAGTTCTTC. Residues: CASSLSLAGASGEQFF. The chain couples TRBV7-7 to TRBJ2-1; 10 nucleotides match TRBD2. The CDR3 loop spans 16 amino acids. From germline, CDR1 is SSHAT and CDR2 FNYEAQ (reference sequence).

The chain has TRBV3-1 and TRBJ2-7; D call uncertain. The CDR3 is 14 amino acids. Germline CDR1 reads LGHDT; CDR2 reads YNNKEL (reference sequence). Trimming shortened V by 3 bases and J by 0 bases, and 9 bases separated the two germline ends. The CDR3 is CASSHALSSYEQYF. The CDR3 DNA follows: TGTGCCAGCAGCCATGCATTGAGCTCCTACGAGCAGTACTTC.

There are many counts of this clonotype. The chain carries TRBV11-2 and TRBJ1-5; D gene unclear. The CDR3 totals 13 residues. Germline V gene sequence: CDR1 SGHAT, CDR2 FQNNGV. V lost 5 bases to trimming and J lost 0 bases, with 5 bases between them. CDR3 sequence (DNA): TGTGCCAGCAGCGGCGATAGCAATCAGCCCCAGCATTTT. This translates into CASSGDSNQPQHF.

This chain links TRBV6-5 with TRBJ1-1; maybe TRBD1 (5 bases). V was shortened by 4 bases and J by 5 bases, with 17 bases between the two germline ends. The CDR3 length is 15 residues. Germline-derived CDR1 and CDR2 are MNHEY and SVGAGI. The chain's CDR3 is CASSSPQGISTEAFF. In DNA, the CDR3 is TGTGCCAGCAGTTCCCCTCAGGGAATTAGTACTGAAGCTTTCTTT.

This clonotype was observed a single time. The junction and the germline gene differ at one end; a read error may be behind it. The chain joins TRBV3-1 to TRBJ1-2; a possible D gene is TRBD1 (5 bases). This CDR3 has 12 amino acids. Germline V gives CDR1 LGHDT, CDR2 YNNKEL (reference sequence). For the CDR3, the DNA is TGTGCCAGCAGTTCCACCCAGGGACTGTTTCCCTTC. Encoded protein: CASSSTQGLFPF.

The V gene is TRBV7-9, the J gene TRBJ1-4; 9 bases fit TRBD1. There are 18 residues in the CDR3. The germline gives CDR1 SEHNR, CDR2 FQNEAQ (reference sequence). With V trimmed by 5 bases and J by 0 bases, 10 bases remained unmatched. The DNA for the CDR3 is TGTGCCAGCAGCAATATACAGGGGGCGGGTGCAACTAATGAAAAACTGTTTTTT. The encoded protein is CASSNIQGAGATNEKLFF.

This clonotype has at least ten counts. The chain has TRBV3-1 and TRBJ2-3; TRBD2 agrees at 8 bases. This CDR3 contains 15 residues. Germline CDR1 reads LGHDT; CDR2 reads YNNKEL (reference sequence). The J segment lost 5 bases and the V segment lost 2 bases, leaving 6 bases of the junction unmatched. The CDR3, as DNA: TGTGCCAGCAGCCAACGAGCGGGGGAGCAAGATACGCAGTATTTT. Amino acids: CASSQRAGEQDTQYF.

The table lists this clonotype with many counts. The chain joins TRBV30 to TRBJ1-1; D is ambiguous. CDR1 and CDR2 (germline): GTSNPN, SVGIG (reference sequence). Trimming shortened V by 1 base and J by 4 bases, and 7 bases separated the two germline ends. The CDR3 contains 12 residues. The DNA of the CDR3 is TGTGCCTGGAGTGACAGTCGCACTGAAGCTTTCTTT. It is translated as CAWSDSRTEAFF.

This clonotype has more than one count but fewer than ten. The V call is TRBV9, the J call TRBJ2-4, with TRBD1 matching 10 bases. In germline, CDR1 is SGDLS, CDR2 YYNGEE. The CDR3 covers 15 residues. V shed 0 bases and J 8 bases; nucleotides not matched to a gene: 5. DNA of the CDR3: TGTGCCAGCAGCGTAGGTGACAGGGGGCCGGACATTCAGTACTTC. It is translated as CASSVGDRGPDIQYF.

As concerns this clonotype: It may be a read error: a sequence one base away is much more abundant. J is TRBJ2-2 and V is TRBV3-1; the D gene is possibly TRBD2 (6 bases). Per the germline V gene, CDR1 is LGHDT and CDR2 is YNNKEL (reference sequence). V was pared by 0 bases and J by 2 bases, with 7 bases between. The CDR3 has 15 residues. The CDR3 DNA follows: TGTGCCAGCAGCCAAGATAGCGGAAACACCGGGGAGCTGTTTTTT. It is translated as CASSQDSGNTGELFF.

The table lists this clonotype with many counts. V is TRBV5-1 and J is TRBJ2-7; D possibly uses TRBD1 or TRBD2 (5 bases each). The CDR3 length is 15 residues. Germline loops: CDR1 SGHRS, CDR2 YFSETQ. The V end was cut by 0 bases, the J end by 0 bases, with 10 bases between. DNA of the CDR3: TGCGCCAGCAGCTTGGGAGGGGTCCCCTCCTACGAGCAGTACTTC. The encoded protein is CASSLGGVPSYEQYF.